This is a list of T cell receptor beta chains from one sample in a study of shared clonotypes between healthy human individuals. Generated by immunoSEQ multiplex PCR, the TCRdb table keeps only in-frame clones and is missing some. Of millions of clones listed, approximately 94% are singletons. Sequenced material: naive CD8+ T cells from PBMCs. The receptors here all came from a man aged 18 to 29 in good health. Some clones in this sample may be carry-over from other donors' samples. Each CDR3 is given without its conserved first and last residue.

j_gene | v_gene | CDR3aa
TRBJ2-1 | TRBV2 | ASSEAREGEQF
TRBJ2-7 | TRBV7-4 | ASSLGAGGYEQY
TRBJ2-7 | TRBV25-1 | ASSEYNGGRVDEQY
TRBJ2-5 | TRBV7-6 | ASSSRQGSETQY
TRBJ2-7 | TRBV10-3 | AISEIGAGGPSYEQY
TRBJ2-3 | TRBV28 | ASSLLGVADTQY
TRBJ2-3 | TRBV9 | ASSVEGTTDTQY
TRBJ2-1 | TRBV25-1 | ASQNRYNEQF
TRBJ2-1 | TRBV4-1 | ASSQAPWSGADNEQF
TRBJ2-7 | TRBV29-1 | SVEGPGYLSYEQY
TRBJ2-7 | TRBV29-1 | SVVSGQDSYEQY
TRBJ1-2 | TRBV28 | ASSRVEGYT
TRBJ2-7 | TRBV5-4 | ASSLGGPRDEQY
TRBJ2-2 | TRBV29-1 | SVERRDGITGELF
TRBJ2-3 | TRBV13 | ASSLGGRVADTQY
TRBJ2-3 | TRBV19 | ASSSWTVGYTDTQY
TRBJ2-5 | TRBV6-5 | ASSLDRGETQY
TRBJ1-1 | TRBV19 | ASSSWQLNTEAF